Given below is one T cell receptor (beta chain) in context. Its target antigen remains unknown. No much larger clone is present one base from it, and per-base qualities are unavailable. Library creation used the immunoSEQ multiplex PCR assay. This immuneACCESS table, as held by TCRdb, lists in-frame sequences with V and J called but not all clones. Of the missing ones, under half trace to an unresolved V gene in checked studies; the others have no known cause. The sample has 80,000 to 90,000 clones on record, around 94% of them singletons. Approximately 0.24% of the sample rests with the top ten. The data belong to a study of technical replicates of blood from a handful of donors (dated by TCRdb to the late 2010s). This receptor was identified in a human donor in good health. Specimen: T cells isolated from PBMCs.

The sequenced DNA is TGTGCCTGTCGGGACAGGAGCTCCTATAATTCACCCCTCCACTTT. The encoded protein is CACRDRSSYNSPLHF. The sequence joins TRBV30 to TRBJ1-6; 8 bases in the middle match TRBD1. The CDR3 covers 15 residues, taking in both the cysteine and the phenylalanine. Only the CDR3 region is kept as DNA, spanning 45 bases read in frame from base 1. From a lookup of the germline V gene (reference sequence), CDR1 and CDR2 are GTSNPN and SVGIG. V is cut back by 6 bases and J by 0 bases, with 4 bases in the junction unmatched.